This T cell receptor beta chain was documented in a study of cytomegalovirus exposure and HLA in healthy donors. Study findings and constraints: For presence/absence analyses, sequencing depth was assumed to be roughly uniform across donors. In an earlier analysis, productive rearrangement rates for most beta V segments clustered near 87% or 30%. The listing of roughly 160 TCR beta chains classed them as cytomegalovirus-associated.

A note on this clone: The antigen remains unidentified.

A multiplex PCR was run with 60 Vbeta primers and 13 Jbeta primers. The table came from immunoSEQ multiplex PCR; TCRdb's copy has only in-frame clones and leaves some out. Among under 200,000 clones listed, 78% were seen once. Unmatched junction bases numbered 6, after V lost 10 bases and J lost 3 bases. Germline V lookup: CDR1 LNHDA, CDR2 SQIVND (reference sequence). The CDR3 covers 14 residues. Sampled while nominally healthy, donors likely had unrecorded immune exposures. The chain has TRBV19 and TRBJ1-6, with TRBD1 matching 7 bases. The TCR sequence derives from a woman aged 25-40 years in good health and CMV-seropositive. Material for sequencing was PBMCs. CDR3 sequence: CATQGGNYNSPLHF. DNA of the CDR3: TGTGCCACCCAGGGGGGAAACTATAATTCACCCCTCCACTTT.